The rows below give T cell receptor beta chains drawn from one sample of a study of T cell changes during pregnancy in multiple sclerosis. TCRdb keeps only in-frame clones here, not all; method: immunoSEQ multiplex PCR. Among around 30,000 clones listed, roughly 86% were seen once. This specimen was CD8+ T cells from peripheral blood mononuclear cells, taken in the first trimester of pregnancy. Every receptor here comes from a female donor with multiple sclerosis, enrolled in a pregnancy study. The CDR3 runs from the conserved cysteine through the conserved F or W. D genes are given only for firm matches. The size field is filled for only some rows; it gives once, few, many or a size class.

CDR3: CAWMSGTEAFF; DNA: TGTGCCTGGATGTCGGGGACAGAAGCTTTCTTT; length: 11; size: .; D: .; J: TRBJ1-1; V: TRBV30
CDR3: CASSSTGYGSYEQYF; DNA: TGTGCCAGCAGCTCCACAGGGTATGGCTCCTACGAGCAGTACTTC; length: 15; size: once; D: .; J: TRBJ2-7; V: TRBV11-2
CDR3: CASSDSRTGNSPLHF; DNA: TGTGCCAGCAGTGACTCGAGGACAGGGAATTCACCCCTCCACTTT; length: 15; size: few; D: TRBD1; J: TRBJ1-6; V: TRBV6-4
CDR3: CASSPDRGSTNEKLFF; DNA: TGTGCCAGCAGCCCCGACAGGGGTTCAACTAATGAAAAACTGTTTTTT; length: 16; size: .; D: TRBD1; J: TRBJ1-4; V: TRBV9
CDR3: CASSQDIGTGGSPLHF; DNA: TGCGCCAGCAGCCAAGATATTGGGACAGGGGGATCACCCCTCCACTTT; length: 16; size: .; D: TRBD1; J: TRBJ1-6; V: TRBV4-3
CDR3: CASSPNSYEQYF; DNA: TGTGCCAGCTCACCTAACTCCTACGAGCAGTACTTC; length: 12; size: .; D: .; J: TRBJ2-7; V: TRBV18
CDR3: CASSFVVGHTDTQYF; DNA: TGTGCCAGCAGCTTCGTTGTGGGGCACACAGATACGCAGTATTTT; length: 15; size: .; D: .; J: TRBJ2-3; V: TRBV5-4
CDR3: CASSLDGGRARETQYF; DNA: TGTGCCAGCAGCTTGGACGGCGGGAGGGCCCGGGAGACCCAGTACTTC; length: 16; size: .; D: TRBD2; J: TRBJ2-5; V: TRBV5-4
CDR3: CASSQRSSGGYEQYF; DNA: TGCGCCAGCAGCCAGCGGTCTAGCGGGGGTTACGAGCAGTACTTC; length: 15; size: .; D: TRBD2; J: TRBJ2-7; V: TRBV4-1
CDR3: CASSLGISGGYGSYNEQFF; DNA: TGTGCCAGCAGCTTAGGGATTAGCGGGGGGTACGGCTCCTACAATGAGCAGTTCTTC; length: 19; size: .; D: TRBD2; J: TRBJ2-1; V: TRBV7-9
CDR3: CASSLNPGTSTDTQYF; DNA: TGTGCCAGCAGCTTAAATCCAGGGACTAGCACAGATACGCAGTATTTT; length: 16; size: few; D: .; J: TRBJ2-3; V: TRBV7-3
CDR3: CASSLWGAGDTQYF; DNA: TGTGCCAGCAGTTTGTGGGGAGCCGGAGATACGCAGTATTTT; length: 14; size: .; D: .; J: TRBJ2-3; V: TRBV27
CDR3: CASSFTGAPIQYF; DNA: TGTGCCAGCAGCTTTACAGGAGCGCCCATTCAGTACTTC; length: 13; size: .; D: .; J: TRBJ2-4; V: TRBV13
CDR3: CASSARLAGITDTQYF; DNA: TGTGCCAGCAGCGCCCGACTAGCGGGAATCACAGATACGCAGTATTTT; length: 16; size: .; D: TRBD2; J: TRBJ2-3; V: TRBV9
CDR3: CASSQDVGAYNEQFF; DNA: TGCGCCAGCAGCCAAGATGTAGGGGCCTACAATGAGCAGTTCTTC; length: 15; size: .; D: .; J: TRBJ2-1; V: TRBV4-1
CDR3: CASSLSPGAPGDEQYF; DNA: TGTGCCAGCAGTTTATCCCCCGGGGCGCCGGGGGATGAGCAGTACTTC; length: 16; size: .; D: .; J: TRBJ2-7; V: TRBV27
CDR3: CASSVGRGNYNEQFF; DNA: TGTGCCAGCAGCGTAGGGCGGGGAAACTACAATGAGCAGTTCTTC; length: 15; size: .; D: .; J: TRBJ2-1; V: TRBV9
CDR3: CASSGGLAGGYEQYF; DNA: TGTGCCAGCAGTGGGGGACTAGCGGGAGGATACGAGCAGTACTTC; length: 15; size: .; D: TRBD2; J: TRBJ2-7; V: TRBV27
CDR3: CASSDSTPGELFF; DNA: TGTGCCAGCAGTGACTCTACTCCCGGGGAGCTGTTTTTT; length: 13; size: few; D: .; J: TRBJ2-2; V: TRBV6-4
CDR3: CASSLWDNPYEQYF; DNA: TGTGCCAGCAGTTTATGGGACAACCCCTACGAGCAGTACTTC; length: 14; size: .; D: .; J: TRBJ2-7; V: TRBV28
CDR3: CASSYRGAQPQHF; DNA: TGTGCCAGCAGTTACAGGGGTGCTCAGCCCCAGCATTTT; length: 13; size: .; D: TRBD1; J: TRBJ1-5; V: TRBV27
CDR3: CASSSEGATNEKLFF; DNA: TGTGCCAGCAGTTCAGAGGGGGCCACTAATGAAAAACTGTTTTTT; length: 15; size: .; D: TRBD1; J: TRBJ1-4; V: TRBV6-5
CDR3: CASRSPGQGNTGELFF; DNA: TGTGCCAGCAGGTCTCCCGGACAGGGGAACACCGGGGAGCTGTTTTTT; length: 16; size: .; D: TRBD1; J: TRBJ2-2; V: TRBV7-9
CDR3: CASSLIVGTGELFF; DNA: TGTGCCAGCAGTTTAATCGTCGGCACCGGGGAGCTGTTTTTT; length: 14; size: .; D: .; J: TRBJ2-2; V: TRBV6-5
CDR3: CASSGDSDTEAFF; DNA: TGTGCCAGCAGCGGAGACAGTGACACTGAAGCTTTCTTT; length: 13; size: .; D: .; J: TRBJ1-1; V: TRBV5-4
CDR3: CASSSRRGDTQYF; DNA: TGTGCCAGCAGCTCCCGCCGGGGGGATACGCAGTATTTT; length: 13; size: few; D: .; J: TRBJ2-3; V: TRBV5-5
CDR3: CASSYAGQGVYEQYF; DNA: TGTGCCAGCAGTTACGCGGGACAGGGCGTCTACGAGCAGTACTTC; length: 15; size: .; D: TRBD1; J: TRBJ2-7; V: TRBV6-5
CDR3: CASSARAYEQYF; DNA: TGTGCCAGCAGCGCGCGCGCCTACGAGCAGTACTTC; length: 12; size: .; D: .; J: TRBJ2-7; V: TRBV11-2
CDR3: CASSPSGGGEQFF; DNA: TGTGCCAGCTCGCCTAGCGGAGGGGGTGAGCAGTTCTTC; length: 13; size: once; D: .; J: TRBJ2-1; V: TRBV18
CDR3: CASNPGGSNEQFF; DNA: TGTGCCAGCAACCCTGGAGGTAGCAATGAGCAGTTCTTC; length: 13; size: .; D: .; J: TRBJ2-1; V: TRBV25-1
CDR3: CAWSAPNPLRGYTF; DNA: TGTGCCTGGAGCGCCCCTAATCCGCTGAGGGGCTACACCTTC; length: 14; size: .; D: .; J: TRBJ1-2; V: TRBV30
CDR3: CASSFLQAALNEQFF; DNA: TGCGCCAGCAGCTTTCTCCAAGCGGCCCTAAATGAGCAGTTCTTC; length: 15; size: .; D: .; J: TRBJ2-1; V: TRBV5-1
CDR3: CASSSDRYYEQYF; DNA: TGTGCCAGCAGTTCGGACAGATACTACGAGCAGTACTTC; length: 13; size: .; D: .; J: TRBJ2-7; V: TRBV6-5
CDR3: CASSLVLEEFSSYNEQFF; DNA: TGTGCCAGCAGCTTAGTGTTGGAGGAATTCAGCTCCTACAATGAGCAGTTCTTC; length: 18; size: once; D: .; J: TRBJ2-1; V: TRBV11-2
CDR3: CASSQAHSFQETQYF; DNA: TGCGCCAGCAGCCAAGCGCACAGCTTCCAAGAGACCCAGTACTTC; length: 15; size: .; D: .; J: TRBJ2-5; V: TRBV4-3
CDR3: CASSLSQTGGPQETQYF; DNA: TGTGCCAGCAGTTTATCCCAAACGGGAGGGCCACAAGAGACCCAGTACTTC; length: 17; size: .; D: TRBD2; J: TRBJ2-5; V: TRBV27
CDR3: CASSLSQGHGYTF; DNA: TGTGCCAGCAGCTTAAGTCAGGGCCATGGCTACACCTTC; length: 13; size: .; D: .; J: TRBJ1-2; V: TRBV11-2
CDR3: CASSSRLAGGYEQYF; DNA: TGTGCCAGCAGTTCCCGACTAGCGGGAGGGTACGAGCAGTACTTC; length: 15; size: .; D: TRBD2; J: TRBJ2-7; V: TRBV28
CDR3: CASSQSPGANTGELFF; DNA: TGCGCCAGCAGCCAGTCCCCGGGGGCGAACACCGGGGAGCTGTTTTTT; length: 16; size: .; D: .; J: TRBJ2-2; V: TRBV4-3
CDR3: CASRSWTYSNQPQHF; DNA: TGTGCCAGCAGATCCTGGACATATAGCAATCAGCCCCAGCATTTT; length: 15; size: .; D: .; J: TRBJ1-5; V: TRBV28